This TCR beta chain was documented in a study of cytomegalovirus exposure and HLA in healthy donors (TCRdb year 2017). Regarding the complete study: According to a later analysis, one platform produced both the 100 to 150 validation repertoires and the roughly 660 repertoires of the first cohort. The study was designed to test whether signatures of past pathogen exposure could be identified by cataloging public T cell receptors. A separate validation cohort of more than 100 different subjects was used in addition to the approximately 640-subject first cohort. To predict cytomegalovirus infection status, the study combined high-throughput TCR immunosequencing, statistical association of individual TCRs with disease status, and machine learning. What the research found in general, with its limitations: In vitro tests confirmed that three of the cytomegalovirus-associated TCR beta chains recognize cytomegalovirus antigens. In the study, 150 to 200 TCR beta chains were listed as associated with cytomegalovirus. A later analysis lacked HLA typing for the validation cohort, so it scored co-occurrence in that cohort across all 130 or so repertoires. A later analysis found that TCRs clustered in the first cohort also tended to co-occur in the 120 validation repertoires, with 94% of cluster scores above 0. The classifier was reported to diagnose cytomegalovirus status with high specificity and sensitivity in both the original and validation cohorts. Across donors, most TCR sequences were observed very rarely, whereas some public TCRs were present in many individuals. It was suggested by the authors that the approach could potentially be generalized to other disease states and immunological phenotypes.

The donors were included in the validation cohort of roughly 120 subjects, a group kept apart from the roughly 700-subject first cohort. The library relied on the immunoSEQ multiplex PCR assay. Turning to the authors' computational methods: A statistical classification framework was built for diagnosing cytomegalovirus status from the catalog of TCR beta chain sequences. TCRdb mirrors the immuneACCESS table, restricted to in-frame sequences. Some clones are absent from its copies; in checked studies, under half trace to an unresolved V gene, and the reason for the others is unknown. The DNA gave D and trimming, while V, J and clone size come from that table. For this sample the table gives 100,000 to 150,000 clones, of which 90% to 97% were detected only once. 1.7% of the sample goes to the ten largest clones. In the germline V gene, CDR1 corresponds to MDHEN and CDR2 to SYDVKM. The CDR3 holds 14 amino acids from the cysteine to the phenylalanine. The DNA shown is the 42-base CDR3, in frame from base 1. V is reduced by 10 bases and J by 3 bases, leaving a spacing of 18 bases between them.

Notes on this clone: This receptor's antigen is unknown. No much larger clonotype is one base removed from it; base qualities were not supplied.

The V and J segments used are TRBV28 and TRBJ1-2; TRBD1 is possibly the D segment (6 matching bases). The sequenced sample was PBMCs. This TCR derives from a man younger than 35 in good health and CMV-seronegative. The CDR3 reads as follows: CAIRWGGTDYGYTF. The nucleotide sequence reads as follows: TGTGCCATCCGGTGGGGGGGCACTGACTATGGCTACACCTTC.